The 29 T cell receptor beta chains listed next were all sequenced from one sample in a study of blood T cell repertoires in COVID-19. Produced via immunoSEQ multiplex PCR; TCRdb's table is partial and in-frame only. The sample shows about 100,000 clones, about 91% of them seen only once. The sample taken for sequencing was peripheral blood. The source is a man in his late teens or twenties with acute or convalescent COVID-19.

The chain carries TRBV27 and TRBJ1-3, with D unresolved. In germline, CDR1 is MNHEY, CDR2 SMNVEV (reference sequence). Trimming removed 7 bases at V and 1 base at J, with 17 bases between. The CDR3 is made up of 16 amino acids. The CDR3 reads CASTKNGVLSGNTIYF. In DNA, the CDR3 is TGTGCCAGCACCAAGAACGGGGTACTATCTGGAAACACCATATATTTT.

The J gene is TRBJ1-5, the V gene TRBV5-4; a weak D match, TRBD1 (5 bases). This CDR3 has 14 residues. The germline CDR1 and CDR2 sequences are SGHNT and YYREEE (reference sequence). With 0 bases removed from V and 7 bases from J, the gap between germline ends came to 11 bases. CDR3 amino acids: CASSLDPGGQPQHF. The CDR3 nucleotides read TGTGCCAGCAGCTTGGACCCGGGGGGACAGCCCCAGCATTTT.

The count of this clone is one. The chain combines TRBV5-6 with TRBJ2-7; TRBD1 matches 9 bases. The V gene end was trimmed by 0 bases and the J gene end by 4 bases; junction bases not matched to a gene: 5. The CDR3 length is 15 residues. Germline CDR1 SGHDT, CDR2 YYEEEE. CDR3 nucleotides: TGTGCCAGCAGCTTGGGAGGGACAGGGTCTTACGAGCAGTACTTC. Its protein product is CASSLGGTGSYEQYF.

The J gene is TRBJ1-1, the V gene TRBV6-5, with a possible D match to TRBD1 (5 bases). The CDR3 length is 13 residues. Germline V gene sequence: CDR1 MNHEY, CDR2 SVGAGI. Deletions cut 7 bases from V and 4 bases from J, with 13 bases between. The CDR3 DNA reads TGTGCCAGCATCTTACAGGCGTCCACTGAAGCTTTCTTT. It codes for CASILQASTEAFF.

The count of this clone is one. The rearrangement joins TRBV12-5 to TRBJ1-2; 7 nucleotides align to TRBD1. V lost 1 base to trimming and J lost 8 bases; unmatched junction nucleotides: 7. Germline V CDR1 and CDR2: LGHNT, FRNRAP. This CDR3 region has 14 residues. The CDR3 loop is CASGLEDRKSGYTF. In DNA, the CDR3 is TGTGCTAGTGGTTTGGAGGACAGGAAATCGGGCTACACCTTC. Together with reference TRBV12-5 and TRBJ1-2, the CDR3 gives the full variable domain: DARVTQTPRHKVTEMGQEVTMRCQPILGHNTVFWYRQTMMQGLELLAYFRNRAPLDDSGMPKDRFSAEMPDATLATLKIQPSEPRDSAVYFCASGLEDRKSGYTFGSGTRLTVV.

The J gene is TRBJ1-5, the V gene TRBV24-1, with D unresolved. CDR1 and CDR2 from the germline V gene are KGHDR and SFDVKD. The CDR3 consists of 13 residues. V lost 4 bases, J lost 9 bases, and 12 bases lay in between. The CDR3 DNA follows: TGTGCCACCAGTGAAAGACAAGGTGGGCCCCAGCATTTT. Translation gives CATSERQGGPQHF.

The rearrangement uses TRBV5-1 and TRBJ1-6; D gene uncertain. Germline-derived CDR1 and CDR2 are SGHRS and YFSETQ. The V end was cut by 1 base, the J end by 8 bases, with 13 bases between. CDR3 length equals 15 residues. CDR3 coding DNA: TGCGCCAGCAGCTTGTGGATAGGCCGGGATTCACCCCTCCACTTT. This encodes CASSLWIGRDSPLHF.

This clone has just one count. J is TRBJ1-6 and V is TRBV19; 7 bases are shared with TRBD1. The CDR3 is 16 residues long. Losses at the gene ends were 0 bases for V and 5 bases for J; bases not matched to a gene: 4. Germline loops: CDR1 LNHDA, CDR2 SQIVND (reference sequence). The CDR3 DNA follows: TGTGCCAGTAGTATAGAGCCGGGACAGAATAATTCACCCCTCCACTTT. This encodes CASSIEPGQNNSPLHF. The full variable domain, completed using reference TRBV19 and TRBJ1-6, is DGGITQSPKYLFRKEGQNVTLSCEQNLNHDAMYWYRQDPGQGLRLIYYSQIVNDFQKGDIAEGYSVSREKKESFPLTVTSAQKNPTAFYLCASSIEPGQNNSPLHFGNGTRLTVT.

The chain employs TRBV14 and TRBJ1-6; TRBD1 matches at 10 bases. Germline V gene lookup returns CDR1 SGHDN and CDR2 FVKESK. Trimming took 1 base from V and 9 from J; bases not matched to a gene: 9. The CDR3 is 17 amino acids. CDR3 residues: CASSQGQGAFNFSPLHF. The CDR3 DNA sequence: TGTGCCAGCAGCCAAGGACAGGGGGCCTTTAATTTTTCACCCCTCCACTTT. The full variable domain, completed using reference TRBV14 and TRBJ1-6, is EAGVTQFPSHSVIEKGQTVTLRCDPISGHDNLYWYRRVMGKEIKFLLHFVKESKQDESGMPNNRFLAERTGGTYSTLKVQPAELEDSGVYFCASSQGQGAFNFSPLHFGNGTRLTVT.

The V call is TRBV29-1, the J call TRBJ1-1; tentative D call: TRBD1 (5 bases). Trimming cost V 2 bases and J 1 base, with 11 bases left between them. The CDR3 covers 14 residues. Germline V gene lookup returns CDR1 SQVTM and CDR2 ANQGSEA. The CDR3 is CSVESAGPNTEAFF. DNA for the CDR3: TGCAGCGTTGAATCGGCAGGGCCGAACACTGAAGCTTTCTTT.

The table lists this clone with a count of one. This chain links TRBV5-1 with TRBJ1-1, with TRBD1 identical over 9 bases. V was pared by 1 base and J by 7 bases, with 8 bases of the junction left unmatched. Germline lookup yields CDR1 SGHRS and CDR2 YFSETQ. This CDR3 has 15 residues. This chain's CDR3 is CASSLTFDRGDEAFF. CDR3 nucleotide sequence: TGCGCCAGCAGCTTGACTTTCGACAGGGGGGATGAAGCTTTCTTT.

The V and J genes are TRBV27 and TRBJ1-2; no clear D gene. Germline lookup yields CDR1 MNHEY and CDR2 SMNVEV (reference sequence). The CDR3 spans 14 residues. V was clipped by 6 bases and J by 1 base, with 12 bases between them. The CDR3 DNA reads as TGTGCCAGCAGGAACCCACGGAGTAACTATGGCTACACCTTC. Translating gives CASRNPRSNYGYTF.

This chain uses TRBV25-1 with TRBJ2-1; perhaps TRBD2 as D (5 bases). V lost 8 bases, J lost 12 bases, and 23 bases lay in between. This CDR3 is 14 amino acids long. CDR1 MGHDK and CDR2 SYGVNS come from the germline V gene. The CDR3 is CASGLGDLWLGQFF. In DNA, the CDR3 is TGTGCCAGCGGACTCGGGGATCTGTGGTTGGGGCAGTTCTTC.

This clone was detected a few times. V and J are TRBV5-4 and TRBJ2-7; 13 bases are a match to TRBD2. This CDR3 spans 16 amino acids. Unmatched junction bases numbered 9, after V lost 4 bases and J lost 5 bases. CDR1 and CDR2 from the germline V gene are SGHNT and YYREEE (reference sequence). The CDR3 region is CASSLRTSGSGDEQYF. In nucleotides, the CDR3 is TGTGCCAGCAGCCTCCGGACTAGCGGGAGTGGAGACGAGCAGTACTTC. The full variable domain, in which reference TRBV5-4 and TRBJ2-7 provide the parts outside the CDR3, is ETGVTQSPTHLIKTRGQQVTLRCSSQSGHNTVSWYQQALGQGPQFIFQYYREEENGRGNFPPRFSGLQFPNYSSELNVNALELDDSALYLCASSLRTSGSGDEQYFGPGTRLTVT.

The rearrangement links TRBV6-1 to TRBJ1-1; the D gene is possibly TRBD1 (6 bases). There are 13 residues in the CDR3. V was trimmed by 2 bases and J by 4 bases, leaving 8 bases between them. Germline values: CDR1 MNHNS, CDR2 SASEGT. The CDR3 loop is CASSERGATEAFF. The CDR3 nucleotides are TGTGCCAGCAGTGAACGGGGGGCCACTGAAGCTTTCTTT.

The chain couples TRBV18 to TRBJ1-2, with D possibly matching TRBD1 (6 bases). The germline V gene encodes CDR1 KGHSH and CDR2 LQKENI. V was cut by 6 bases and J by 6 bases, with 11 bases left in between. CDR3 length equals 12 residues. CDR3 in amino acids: CASSPTGDGYTF. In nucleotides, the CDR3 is TGTGCCAGCTCCCCGACAGGAGATGGCTACACCTTC.

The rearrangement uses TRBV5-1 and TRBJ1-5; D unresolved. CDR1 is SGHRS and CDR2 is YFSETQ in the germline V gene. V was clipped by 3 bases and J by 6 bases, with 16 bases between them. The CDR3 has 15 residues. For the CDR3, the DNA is TGCGCCAGCAGCTCGACCGGGGATGAAAGTCAGCCCCAGCATTTT. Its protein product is CASSSTGDESQPQHF.

CDR3 sequence: CASSRTGGEEGYTF. CDR3 in DNA: TGTGCCAGCAGCAGGACAGGGGGCGAGGAAGGCTACACCTTC. The J gene is TRBJ1-2, the V gene TRBV7-9; 11 bases map to TRBD1. There are 14 residues in the CDR3. V lost 5 bases, J lost 8 bases, and 7 bases stayed unmatched. CDR1 SEHNR and CDR2 FQNEAQ come from the germline V gene (reference sequence).

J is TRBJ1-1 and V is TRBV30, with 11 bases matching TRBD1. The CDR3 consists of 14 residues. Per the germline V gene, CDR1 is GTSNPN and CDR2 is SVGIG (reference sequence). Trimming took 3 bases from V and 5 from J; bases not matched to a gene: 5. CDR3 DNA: TGTGCCTGGAGCTTAGGGACAGGGGGAACTGAAGCTTTCTTT. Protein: CAWSLGTGGTEAFF.

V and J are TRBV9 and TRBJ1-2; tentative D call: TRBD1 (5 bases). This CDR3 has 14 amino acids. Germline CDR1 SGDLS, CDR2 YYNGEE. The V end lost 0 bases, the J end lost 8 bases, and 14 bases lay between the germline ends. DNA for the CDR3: TGTGCCAGCAGCGTAGTGGCAGGGAACGTCGGCTACACCTTC. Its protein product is CASSVVAGNVGYTF.

CDR3 amino acids: CATSGDTGEAFF. CDR3 nucleotides: TGTGCCACCAGTGGGGATACAGGAGAAGCTTTCTTT. This chain uses TRBV24-1 with TRBJ1-1, with D perhaps matching TRBD1 (5 bases). V lost 5 bases and J lost 8, with 11 bases in between. The V gene's germline CDR1 is KGHDR and CDR2 SFDVKD. The CDR3 runs to 12 residues.

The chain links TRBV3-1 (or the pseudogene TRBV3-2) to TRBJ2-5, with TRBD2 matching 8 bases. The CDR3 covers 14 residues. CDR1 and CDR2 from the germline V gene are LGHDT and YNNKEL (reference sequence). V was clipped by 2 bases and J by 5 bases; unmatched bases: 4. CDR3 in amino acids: CASSQNLAGETQYF. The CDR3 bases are TGTGCCAGCAGCCAAAACTTAGCGGGGGAGACCCAGTACTTC.

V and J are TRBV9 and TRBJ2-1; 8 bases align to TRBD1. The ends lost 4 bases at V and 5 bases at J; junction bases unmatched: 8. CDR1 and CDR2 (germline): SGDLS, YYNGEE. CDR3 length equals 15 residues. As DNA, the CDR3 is TGTGCCAGCAGCCCCCGGGACAGGTCGGACAATGAGCAGTTCTTC. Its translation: CASSPRDRSDNEQFF.

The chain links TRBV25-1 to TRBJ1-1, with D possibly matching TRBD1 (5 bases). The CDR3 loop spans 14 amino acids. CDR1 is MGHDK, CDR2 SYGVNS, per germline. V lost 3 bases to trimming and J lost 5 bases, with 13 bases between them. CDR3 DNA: TGTGCCAGCAGTGATCCCAGCGGGGGGACTGAAGCTTTCTTT. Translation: CASSDPSGGTEAFF.

CDR3 loop: CASSLVRTSSYEQYF. CDR3 DNA: TGTGCCAGCAGCTTAGTAAGAACTAGCTCCTACGAGCAGTACTTC. This chain joins TRBV13 and TRBJ2-7, with a weak D call TRBD2 (5 bases). This CDR3 is built from 15 residues. V was clipped by 1 base and J by 0 bases, with 10 bases between them. The V gene's germline CDR1 is PRHDT and CDR2 FYEKMQ (reference sequence).

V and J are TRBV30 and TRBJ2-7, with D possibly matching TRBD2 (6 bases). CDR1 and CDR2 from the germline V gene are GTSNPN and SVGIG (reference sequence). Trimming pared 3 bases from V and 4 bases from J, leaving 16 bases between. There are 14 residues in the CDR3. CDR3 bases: TGTGCCTGGAGGGATGGGACTTCTCCGTACGAGCAGTACTTC. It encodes CAWRDGTSPYEQYF.

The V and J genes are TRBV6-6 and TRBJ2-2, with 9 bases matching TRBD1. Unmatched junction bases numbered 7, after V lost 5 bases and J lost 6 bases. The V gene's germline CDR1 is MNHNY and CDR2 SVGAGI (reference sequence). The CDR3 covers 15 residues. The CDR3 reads CASSRNRGLAGELFF. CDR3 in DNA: TGTGCCAGCAGTCGAAACAGGGGGCTCGCCGGGGAGCTGTTTTTT.

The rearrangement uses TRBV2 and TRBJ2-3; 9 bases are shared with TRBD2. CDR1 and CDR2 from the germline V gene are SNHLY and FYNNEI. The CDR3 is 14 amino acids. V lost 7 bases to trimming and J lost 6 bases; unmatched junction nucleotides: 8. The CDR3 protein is CASTSAGGSDTQYF. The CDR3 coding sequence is TGTGCCAGCACTTCAGCGGGGGGCTCCGATACGCAGTATTTT.

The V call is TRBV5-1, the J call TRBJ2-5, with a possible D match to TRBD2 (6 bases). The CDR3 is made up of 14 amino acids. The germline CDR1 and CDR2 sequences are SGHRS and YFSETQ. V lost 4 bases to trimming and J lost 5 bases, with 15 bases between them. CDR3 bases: TGCGCCAGCAGCAAGACGGGGCTAGCGGAGACCCAGTACTTC. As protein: CASSKTGLAETQYF.